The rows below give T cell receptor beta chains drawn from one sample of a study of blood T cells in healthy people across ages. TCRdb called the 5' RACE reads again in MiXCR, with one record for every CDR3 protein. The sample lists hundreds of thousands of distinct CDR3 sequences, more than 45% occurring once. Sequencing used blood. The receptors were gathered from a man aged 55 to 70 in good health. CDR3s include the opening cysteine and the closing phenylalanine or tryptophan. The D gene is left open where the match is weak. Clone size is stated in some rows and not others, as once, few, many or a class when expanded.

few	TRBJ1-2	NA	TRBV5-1	CASSLWAGRGYTF	TGCGCCAGCAGCTTGTGGGCCGGCCGGGGCTACACCTTC
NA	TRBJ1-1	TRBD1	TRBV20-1	CSARDRGFPEAFF	TGCAGTGCTAGGGACAGGGGGTTCCCTGAAGCTTTCTTT
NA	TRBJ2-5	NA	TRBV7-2	CASSLGLYQETQYF	TGTGCCAGCAGCTTGGGGTTGTACCAAGAGACCCAGTACTTC
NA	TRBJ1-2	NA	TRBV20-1	CSARDVGALDNNGYTF	TGCAGTGCTAGAGATGTGGGGGCCCTGGACAACAATGGCTACACCTTC
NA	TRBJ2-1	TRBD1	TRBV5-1	CASSVPGTGANEQFF	TGCGCCAGCAGTGTACCCGGGACAGGGGCCAATGAGCAGTTCTTC
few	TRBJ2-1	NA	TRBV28	CASSLTGHSYNEQFF	TGTGCCAGCAGCCTGACAGGCCATTCCTACAATGAGCAGTTCTTC
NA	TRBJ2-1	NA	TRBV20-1	CSATQTQKIGTQFF	TGCAGTGCTACCCAGACCCAAAAGATTGGGACCCAGTTCTTC
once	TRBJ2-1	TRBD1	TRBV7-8	CASSLRTGTGVGEQFF	TGTGCCAGCAGCCTTAGAACCGGGACAGGGGTTGGTGAGCAGTTCTTC
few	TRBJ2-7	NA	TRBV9	CASSLSPQIYEQYF	TGTGCCAGCAGCCTGTCCCCCCAAATCTACGAGCAGTACTTC
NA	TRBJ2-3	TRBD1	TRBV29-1	CSVVWGTSRGISTDTQYF	TGCAGCGTTGTATGGGGCACTTCCAGGGGGATTAGCACAGATACGCAGTATTTT
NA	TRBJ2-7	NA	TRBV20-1	CSANRLDEQYF	TGCAGTGCCAACCGACTAGACGAGCAGTACTTC
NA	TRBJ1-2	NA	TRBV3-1	CASSQTTEYYGYTF	TGTGCCAGCAGCCAGACGACGGAGTACTATGGCTACACCTTC
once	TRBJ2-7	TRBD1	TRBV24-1	CATSDVTGGPLNEQYF	TGTGCCACCAGTGATGTGACAGGGGGCCCCCTCAATGAGCAGTACTTC
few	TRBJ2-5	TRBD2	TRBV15	CATSREAGGGKETQYF	TGTGCCACCAGCAGAGAGGCGGGGGGGGGAAAAGAGACCCAGTACTTC
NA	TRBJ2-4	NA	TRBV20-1	CSASRGLAKNIQYF	TGCAGTGCTAGCAGGGGTTTAGCCAAAAACATTCAGTACTTC
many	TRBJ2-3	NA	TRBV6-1	CASSEASLGTDTQYF	TGTGCCAGCAGTGAAGCGAGCCTAGGGACAGATACGCAGTATTTT
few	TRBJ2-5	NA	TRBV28	CASSRQGNRQETQYF	TGTGCCAGCAGCCGCCAGGGTAACCGGCAAGAGACCCAGTACTTC
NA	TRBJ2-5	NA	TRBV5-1	CASSRTQGQETQYF	TGCGCCAGCAGCCGAACCCAGGGCCAAGAGACCCAGTACTTC
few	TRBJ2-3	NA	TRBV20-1	CSAPRRGGADTQYF	TGCAGTGCTCCACGTAGGGGTGGCGCAGATACGCAGTATTTT
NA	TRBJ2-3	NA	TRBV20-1	CSARDYRGPTSTDTQYF	TGCAGTGCTAGAGATTACCGTGGCCCAACAAGCACAGATACGCAGTATTTT
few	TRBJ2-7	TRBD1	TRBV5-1	CASSLPTDRGEQYF	TGCGCCAGCAGCTTGCCTACCGACAGGGGTGAGCAGTACTTC
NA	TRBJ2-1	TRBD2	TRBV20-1	CSARDRASGGWNEQFF	TGCAGTGCTAGAGATCGAGCTAGCGGGGGGTGGAATGAGCAGTTCTTC
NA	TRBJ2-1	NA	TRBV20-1	CSARGLGRANIDEQFF	TGCAGTGCTAGAGGCTTGGGACGAGCTAATATAGATGAGCAGTTCTTC
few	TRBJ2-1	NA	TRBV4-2	CASSPRLPPNEQFF	TGTGCCAGCAGCCCTCGACTACCCCCCAATGAGCAGTTCTTC
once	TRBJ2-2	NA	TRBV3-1	CASSQDRRGTGELFF	TGTGCCAGCAGCCAAGATCGACGGGGGACCGGGGAGCTGTTTTTT
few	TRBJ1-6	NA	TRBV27	CASRGGSYNSPLHF	TGTGCCAGCAGAGGGGGGTCCTATAATTCACCCCTCCACTTT
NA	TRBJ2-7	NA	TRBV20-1	CSASRGDYEQYF	TGCAGTGCTTCCAGGGGGGACTACGAGCAGTACTTC
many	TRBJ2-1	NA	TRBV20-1	CSALAVWGYNEQFF	TGCAGTGCGTTGGCCGTATGGGGGTACAATGAGCAGTTCTTC
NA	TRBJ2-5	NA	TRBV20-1	CSGGGQGPNREQYF	TGCAGTGGGGGGGGCCAGGGCCCGAATCGGGAGCAGTACTTC
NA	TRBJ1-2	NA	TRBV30	CAWSFGGNYGYTF	TGTGCCTGGAGTTTTGGGGGCAACTATGGCTACACCTTC
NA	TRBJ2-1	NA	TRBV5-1	CASSPRLRGASYSYNEQFF	TGCGCCAGCAGCCCACGACTCCGGGGGGCGTCCTACTCCTACAACGAGCAGTTCTTC
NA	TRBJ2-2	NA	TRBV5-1	CASSLGANTGELFF	TGCGCCAGCAGCTTGGGGGCGAACACCGGGGAGCTGTTTTTT
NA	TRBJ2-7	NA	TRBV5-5	CASSLEPQAFYEQYF	TGTGCCAGCAGCTTGGAACCTCAGGCCTTCTACGAGCAGTACTTC
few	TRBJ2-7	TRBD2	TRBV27	CASSGSGSSYNEQYF	TGTGCCAGCAGTGGTAGCGGGAGCTCCTACAATGAGCAGTACTTC
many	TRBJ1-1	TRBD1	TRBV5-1	CAIPQGASDTEAFF	TGCGCCATCCCACAGGGGGCATCGGACACTGAAGCTTTCTTT
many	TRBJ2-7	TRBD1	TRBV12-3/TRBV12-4	CASKPRQGGSYEQYF	TGTGCCAGCAAGCCCCGACAGGGTGGGTCCTACGAGCAGTACTTC
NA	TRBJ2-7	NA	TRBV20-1	CSARDSRGRYEQYF	TGCAGTGCTAGAGATTCGCGGGGTCGGTACGAGCAGTACTTC
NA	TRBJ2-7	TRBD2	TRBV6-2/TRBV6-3	CASSYFRVGLAGVHEQYF	TGTGCCAGCAGTTACTTTCGTGTGGGGCTAGCGGGAGTCCACGAGCAGTACTTC
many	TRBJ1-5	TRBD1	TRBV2	CASSSQGASNQPQHF	TGTGCCAGCAGCTCACAGGGGGCAAGCAATCAGCCCCAGCATTTT
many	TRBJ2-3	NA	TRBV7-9	CASSPVGFGDTQYF	TGTGCCAGCAGCCCCGTAGGGTTTGGAGATACGCAGTATTTT
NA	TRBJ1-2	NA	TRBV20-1	CSAPMAESYGYTF	TGCAGTGCTCCCATGGCTGAGAGTTACGGCTACACCTTC
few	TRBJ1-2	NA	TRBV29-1	CSVLGGGYGYTF	TGCAGCGTTTTGGGTGGGGGCTATGGCTACACCTTC
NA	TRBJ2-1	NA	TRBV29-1	CSVGGLRAGAEQFF	TGCAGCGTGGGGGGTTTGAGGGCCGGCGCGGAGCAGTTCTTC
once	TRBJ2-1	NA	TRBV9	CASTQGGGYNEQFF	TGTGCCAGCACCCAGGGGGGGGGTTACAATGAGCAGTTCTTC
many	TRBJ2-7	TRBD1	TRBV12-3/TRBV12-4	CASSLVFRTGRVYEQYF	TGTGCCAGCAGTTTAGTCTTCCGGACAGGGCGTGTGTACGAGCAGTACTTC
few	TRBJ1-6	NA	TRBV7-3	CASSSLRNSPLHF	TGTGCCAGCAGCTCATTGCGGAATTCACCCCTCCACTTT
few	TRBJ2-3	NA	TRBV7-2	CASSLGGPGKDTQYF	TGTGCCAGCAGCTTAGGGGGGCCAGGGAAAGATACGCAGTATTTT